This T cell receptor (beta chain) comes out of a study of naive and memory T cell subsets. Study-wide findings and caveats: Each distinct alpha or beta sequence counts as one clonotype.

Two oligonucleotides, mixed equimolar, formed the beta constant-region primer covering TRBC1 and TRBC2. Nested alpha and beta constant-region primers with the SP2 primer drove four PCR rounds on ligated cDNA. A 12-nucleotide UMI and the SP2 primer were added to the cDNA 3' end by oligonucleotide ligation. Via MiXCR, TCRdb re-called the UMI-ligation and nested PCR reads, giving one row per CDR3 protein. This sample has 95,000 to 150,000 distinct CDR3 sequences, with 30% to 45% found just once. CMV status came from CD4+ T cell IFNgamma after overnight CMV lysate stimulation of fresh PBMCs. Germline V CDR1 and CDR2: SGHAT, FQNNGV. This CDR3 region has 17 residues. V lost 4 bases, J lost 4 bases, and 13 bases stayed unmatched. This clonotype came up a few times. Its antigen is unknown.

This TCR came from a human donor in good health. J is TRBJ2-3 and V is TRBV11-2, with 8 bases that match TRBD2. The material sequenced was central memory CD4+ T cells from blood. CDR3 loop: CASSYSPGLESADTQYF. DNA of the CDR3: TGTGCCAGCAGCTATTCACCGGGACTAGAAAGCGCAGATACGCAGTATTTT.